These 14 T cell receptor beta chains originate from one sample sequenced in a study of T cell responses to AZD1222 COVID-19 vaccine (dated by TCRdb to the early 2020s). The time point label, read with the paper, signifies: about 28 days (+/-7) after the second vaccine dose. Library creation used the immunoSEQ multiplex PCR assay. In TCRdb, the immuneACCESS table is reduced to in-frame sequences with V and J assigned. These tables do not hold every clone; where another copy was compared, an unresolved V gene accounts for under half, and the others remain unexplained. The table for this sample lists roughly 120,000 clones; around 85% of them were counted only once. Around 4.4% of the sample comes from the top ten. Source: peripheral blood, taken 28 days after the second AZD1222 dose. These receptors came from an adult who received the AZD1222 COVID-19 vaccine.

The rearrangement links TRBV19 to TRBJ1-2, with 7 positions matching TRBD1. CDR1 is LNHDA and CDR2 is SQIVND in the germline V gene (reference sequence). J was trimmed by 0 bases and V by 10 bases; bases with no gene match: 11. The CDR3 spans 15 residues. Here the CDR3 DNA reads TGTGCCACTTTTCGACAGGGCCTAGCTAACTATGGCTACACCTTC. Protein: CATFRQGLANYGYTF.

V gene TRBV2 combines with J gene TRBJ2-1; D may be TRBD1 (5 bases). V gave up 3 bases and J gave up 0 bases, with 6 bases separating them. Germline assignment: CDR1 SNHLY and CDR2 FYNNEI. The CDR3 is 14 amino acids. CDR3 bases: TGTGCCAGCAGTGACAGGGCCTCCTACAATGAGCAGTTCTTC. Translating it yields CASSDRASYNEQFF.

The chain combines TRBV4-3 with TRBJ2-3, with a possible D match to TRBD1 (6 bases). The CDR3 runs 18 residues. V gave up 0 bases and J gave up 6 bases, with 22 bases separating them. Germline V gene data show CDR1 as LGHNA and CDR2 as YSLEER. Here the CDR3 DNA reads TGCGCCAGCAGCCAAGAACTTCTTCTGGGGGCACTCGTGGATACGCAGTATTTT. It encodes CASSQELLLGALVDTQYF.

The chain is built from TRBV6-6 and TRBJ1-2; D unclear. The germline V gene has CDR1 MNHNY and CDR2 SVGAGI (reference sequence). The V and J ends lost 4 bases and 7 bases respectively, with 10 bases between them. This CDR3 spans 12 amino acids. CDR3 bases: TGTGCCAGCAGTTCCACCAGCGGTGGCTACACCTTC. Its protein is CASSSTSGGYTF.

The rearrangement links TRBV1 to TRBJ1-2. TRBV1 is tagged as a pseudogene. The CDR3 has 17 amino acids. The CDR3 bases are TGCACCAGCAGCCCCGAAATAGGAAACCCAAGGATTTATGGCTACACCTTC. As protein: CTSSPEIGNPRIYGYTF.

The chain uses TRBV5-5 and TRBJ1-1; D is unresolved. CDR3 length equals 15 residues. V lost 3 bases and J 0 bases, leaving 12 bases between the germline ends. The V gene's germline CDR1 is SGHKS and CDR2 YYEKEE (reference sequence). The CDR3 loop reads CASSWSPLVNTEAFF. CDR3 sequence (DNA): TGTGCCAGCAGCTGGAGCCCACTGGTGAACACTGAAGCTTTCTTT.

J is TRBJ2-1 and V is TRBV9, with 10 positions matching TRBD1. CDR1 and CDR2 (germline): SGDLS, YYNGEE. V shed 3 bases and J 4 bases; nucleotides not matched to a gene: 4. This CDR3 contains 15 residues. CDR3 bases: TGTGCCAGCAGCGCCCGGGACAGGGGTTACAATGAGCAGTTCTTC. Protein: CASSARDRGYNEQFF.

The table lists this clone with a count of one. The gene calls are TRBV18 and TRBJ1-1, with a possible D match to TRBD1 (5 bases). The CDR3 totals 13 residues. Germline lookup yields CDR1 KGHSH and CDR2 LQKENI. V was shortened by 5 bases and J by 3 bases, with 10 bases between the two germline ends. CDR3 protein: CASSVTADTEAFF. In DNA form, the CDR3 reads TGTGCCAGCTCAGTGACAGCGGACACTGAAGCTTTCTTT.

The chain uses TRBV5-1 and TRBJ2-3; 10 nucleotides agree with TRBD2. The germline V gene encodes CDR1 SGHRS and CDR2 YFSETQ. V lost 0 bases, J lost 5 bases, and 3 bases stayed unmatched. This CDR3 has 15 amino acids. CDR3 DNA sequence: TGCGCCAGCAGCTTGGTGGCTAGCGGGGGAGATACGCAGTATTTT. Translation gives CASSLVASGGDTQYF.

This chain links TRBV6-2 or TRBV6-3 with TRBJ2-7; D remains unclear. There are 12 residues in the CDR3. Germline lookup yields CDR1 MNHEY and CDR2 SVGEGT. The germline V and J ends were trimmed by 2 bases and 6 bases, with 8 bases remaining between them. CDR3 sequence reads: CASSYPPFEQYF. The DNA for the CDR3 is TGTGCCAGCAGTTACCCCCCCTTCGAGCAGTACTTC.

The chain recombines TRBV11-2 with TRBJ2-7, with 9 bases fitting TRBD1. The length of the CDR3 is 13 residues. Germline V gene sequence: CDR1 SGHAT, CDR2 FQNNGV. V was clipped by 5 bases and J by 6 bases; unmatched bases: 5. CDR3 sequence: CASSVTGGGEQYF. The CDR3, as DNA: TGTGCCAGCAGCGTAACAGGGGGCGGCGAGCAGTACTTC.

The J gene is TRBJ2-7, the V gene TRBV5-1, with D possibly TRBD1 on 8 matching bases. CDR3 length: 15 amino acids. Trimming shortened V by 3 bases and J by 0 bases, and 13 bases separated the two germline ends. The germline gives CDR1 SGHRS, CDR2 YFSETQ. DNA of the CDR3: TGCGCCAGCAGCTCACAGGGGGGGAGCTCCTACGAGCAGTACTTC. It codes for CASSSQGGSSYEQYF.

The CDR3 sequence is CATSKGTATNEKLFF. The CDR3 nucleotides are TGTGCCACCAGCAAAGGGACCGCAACTAATGAAAAACTGTTTTTT. The gene calls are TRBV15 and TRBJ1-4; TRBD1 might be the D (5 bases). Trimming took off 4 bases at V and 0 bases at J, with 9 bases between the two ends. This CDR3 is built from 15 residues. Germline CDR1 and CDR2: LNHNV and YYDKDF (reference sequence).

The rearrangement joins TRBV7-6 to TRBJ2-5, with 9 bases lining up with TRBD2. V shed 4 bases, J shed 4 bases, and the junction held 7 bases outside the gene matches. Per germline, CDR1 SGHVS and CDR2 FNYEAQ. This CDR3 region has 15 residues. CDR3 protein: CASSSFSGGTETQYF. CDR3 coding DNA: TGTGCCAGCAGCTCCTTTAGCGGGGGCACAGAGACCCAGTACTTC.